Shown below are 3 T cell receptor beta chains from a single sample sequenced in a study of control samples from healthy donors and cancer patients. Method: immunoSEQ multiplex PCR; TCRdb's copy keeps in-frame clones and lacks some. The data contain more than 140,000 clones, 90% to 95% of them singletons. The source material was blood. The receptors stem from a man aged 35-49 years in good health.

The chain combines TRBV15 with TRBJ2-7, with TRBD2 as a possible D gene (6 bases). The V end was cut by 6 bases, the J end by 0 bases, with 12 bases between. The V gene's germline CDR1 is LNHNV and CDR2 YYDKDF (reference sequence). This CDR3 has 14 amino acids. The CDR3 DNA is TGTGCCACCAGGCTATTGGAGGGCTCCTACGAGCAGTACTTC. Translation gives CATRLLEGSYEQYF.

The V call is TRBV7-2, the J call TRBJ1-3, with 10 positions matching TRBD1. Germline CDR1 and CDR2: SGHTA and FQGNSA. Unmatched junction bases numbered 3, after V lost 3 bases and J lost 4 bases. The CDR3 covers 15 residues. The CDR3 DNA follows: TGTGCCAGCAGCTTCGGGACAGGGGCCGGAAACACCATATATTTT. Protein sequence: CASSFGTGAGNTIYF.

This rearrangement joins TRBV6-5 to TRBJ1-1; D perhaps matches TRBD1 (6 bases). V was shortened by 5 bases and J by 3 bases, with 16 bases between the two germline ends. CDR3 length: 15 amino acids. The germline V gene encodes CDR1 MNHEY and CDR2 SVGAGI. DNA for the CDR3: TGTGCCAGCAGTCTTAGGGGGAGGCAGGACACTGAAGCTTTCTTT. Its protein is CASSLRGRQDTEAFF.